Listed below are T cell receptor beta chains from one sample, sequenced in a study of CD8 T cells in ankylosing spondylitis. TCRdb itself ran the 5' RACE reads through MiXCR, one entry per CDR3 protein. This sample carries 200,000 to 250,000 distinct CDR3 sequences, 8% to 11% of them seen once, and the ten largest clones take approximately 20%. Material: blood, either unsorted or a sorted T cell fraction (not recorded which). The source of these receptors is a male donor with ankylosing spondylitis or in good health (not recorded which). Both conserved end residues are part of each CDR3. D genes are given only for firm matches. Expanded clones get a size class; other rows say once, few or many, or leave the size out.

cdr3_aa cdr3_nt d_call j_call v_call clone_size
CASSATGVNSPLHF TGTGCCAGCAGCGCGACAGGGGTCAATTCACCCCTCCACTTT TRBD1 TRBJ1-6 TRBV9 NA
CASSSENQPQHF TGTGCCAGCAGTTCCGAGAATCAGCCCCAGCATTTT NA TRBJ1-5 TRBV12-3/TRBV12-4 NA
CASSLAGFNEQYF TGTGCCAGCAGCTTAGCCGGATTCAACGAGCAGTACTTC NA TRBJ2-7 TRBV7-2 many
CSVENRGSGNEQFF TGCAGCGTTGAGAACAGGGGGTCTGGGAATGAGCAGTTCTTC TRBD1 TRBJ2-1 TRBV29-1 many
CASSDPAGPAYEQYF TGTGCCAGCAGCGATCCGGCAGGGCCGGCCTACGAGCAGTACTTC NA TRBJ2-7 TRBV2 few
CASSQDSRLAGQETQYF TGTGCCAGCAGCCAAGATAGCAGACTAGCGGGACAAGAGACCCAGTACTTC TRBD2 TRBJ2-5 TRBV14 many
CAISPGTGGSATNEKLFF TGTGCCATCAGCCCCGGGACAGGGGGCAGTGCAACTAATGAAAAACTGTTTTTT TRBD1 TRBJ1-4 TRBV10-3 NA
CASSLEGGELANYGYTF TGTGCCAGCAGCTTGGAGGGAGGGGAGCTCGCTAACTATGGCTACACCTTC NA TRBJ1-2 TRBV5-5 few
CSAGDFSFQETQYF TGCAGTGCGGGGGACTTTTCCTTTCAAGAGACCCAGTACTTC NA TRBJ2-5 TRBV20-1 NA
CASSLGNRGPNTGELFF TGCGCCAGCAGCTTGGGAAACAGGGGCCCGAACACCGGGGAGCTGTTTTTT TRBD1 TRBJ2-2 TRBV5-1 many
CASSEALRDGSGETQYF TGTGCCAGCAGTGAAGCGCTTCGGGACGGCTCCGGGGAGACCCAGTACTTC NA TRBJ2-5 TRBV2 many
CASSQEGEYNEQFF TGTGCCAGCAGCCAAGAGGGGGAGTACAATGAGCAGTTCTTC NA TRBJ2-1 TRBV3-1 NA
CSVRQGVDPIYEQYF TGCAGCGTTCGACAGGGGGTTGACCCCATCTACGAGCAGTACTTC TRBD1 TRBJ2-7 TRBV29-1 many
CSAPVRGRLNQPQHF TGCAGTGCCCCAGTCCGGGGGCGATTGAATCAGCCCCAGCATTTT NA TRBJ1-5 TRBV20-1 many
CAISEVGTGPLSNQPQHF TGTGCCATCAGTGAGGTGGGGACAGGGCCCCTTAGCAATCAGCCCCAGCATTTT TRBD1 TRBJ1-5 TRBV10-3 many
CASSYHPIGGGGTDTQYF TGTGCCAGCAGTTATCACCCCATCGGGGGCGGTGGCACAGATACGCAGTATTTT NA TRBJ2-3 TRBV6-2/TRBV6-3 NA
CSANRVDEQFF TGCAGTGCTAATCGTGTCGATGAGCAGTTCTTC NA TRBJ2-1 TRBV20-1 few
CSVDRGGEYEQYF TGCAGCGTTGACAGGGGCGGCGAGTACGAGCAGTACTTC NA TRBJ2-7 TRBV29-1 NA
CSASRGIGDTEAFF TGCAGTGCTAGTAGGGGAATCGGGGACACTGAAGCTTTCTTT NA TRBJ1-1 TRBV20-1 few
CSARGPLAGRSDTQYF TGCAGTGCTAGAGGGCCCCTAGCGGGGAGGTCAGATACGCAGTATTTT TRBD2 TRBJ2-3 TRBV20-1 few
CASSQEGGRDGYTF TGTGCCAGCAGCCAAGAGGGGGGCAGGGATGGCTACACCTTC NA TRBJ1-2 TRBV3-1 NA
CASSAGYQETQYF TGTGCCAGCAGTGCAGGGTACCAAGAGACCCAGTACTTC NA TRBJ2-5 TRBV7-3 NA
CSAGDRNQPQHF TGCAGTGCCGGGGACCGAAATCAGCCCCAGCATTTT NA TRBJ1-5 TRBV20-1 many
CSARDGQRGLTYEQYF TGCAGTGCTAGAGATGGGCAACGGGGGCTAACCTACGAGCAGTACTTC NA TRBJ2-7 TRBV20-1 few
CASSQDPGSNTEAFF TGTGCCAGCAGCCAAGACCCAGGGTCGAACACTGAAGCTTTCTTT NA TRBJ1-1 TRBV4-2 many
CDSSRLGTSGYSNQPQHF TGTGACAGCAGTCGCCTGGGAACTTCGGGTTATAGCAATCAGCCCCAGCATTTT NA TRBJ1-5 TRBV5-6 NA
CASSPLVASGSSSYNEQFF TGTGCCAGCTCACCATTGGTCGCTAGCGGGTCGAGCTCCTACAATGAGCAGTTCTTC TRBD2 TRBJ2-1 TRBV18 few
CASSSISGGDYNEQFF TGTGCCAGCAGTTCTATCAGCGGGGGCGACTACAATGAGCAGTTCTTC TRBD2 TRBJ2-1 TRBV6-2/TRBV6-3 many
CASSQVSVPNNEQFF TGTGCCAGCAGCCAAGTATCCGTCCCTAACAATGAGCAGTTCTTC NA TRBJ2-1 TRBV14 NA
CASIYRGRGGNQPQHF TGTGCCAGCATTTACAGGGGGCGCGGAGGCAATCAGCCCCAGCATTTT TRBD1 TRBJ1-5 TRBV28 many
CSAPGQGQETQYF TGCAGCGCACCGGGACAGGGACAAGAGACCCAGTACTTC TRBD1 TRBJ2-5 TRBV29-1 many
CASSLEGRYLNEQFF TGCGCCAGCAGCTTGGAAGGACGGTATTTGAATGAGCAGTTCTTC NA TRBJ2-1 TRBV5-1 many
CASSQGGTGHHQPQHF TGTGCCAGCAGCCAAGGTGGGACAGGGCACCATCAGCCCCAGCATTTT TRBD1 TRBJ1-5 TRBV3-1 NA
CASSLARGWEQYF TGTGCCAGCAGCTTAGCTAGGGGGTGGGAGCAGTACTTC NA TRBJ2-7 TRBV7-8 many
CSARVLGQGCEAFF TGCAGTGCTAGAGTCCTCGGACAGGGGTGTGAAGCTTTCTTT TRBD1 TRBJ1-1 TRBV20-1 NA
CASSLTTPNSEAFF TGTGCCAGCAGCCTCACGACACCAAACAGTGAAGCTTTCTTT NA TRBJ1-1 TRBV12-3/TRBV12-4 many
CSARLTSGGYEQYF TGCAGTGCTAGACTTACTAGCGGGGGGTACGAGCAGTACTTC TRBD2 TRBJ2-7 TRBV20-1 many
CASSLGVASGGGYEQYF TGTGCCAGCAGCTTAGGGGTCGCTAGCGGGGGTGGCTACGAGCAGTACTTC TRBD2 TRBJ2-7 TRBV7-8 many
CASSTLNTEAFF TGTGCCAGCAGTACCCTGAACACTGAAGCTTTCTTT NA TRBJ1-1 TRBV28 many
CASSRQDTTNEQFF TGTGCCAGCAGCCGCCAGGACACAACCAATGAGCAGTTCTTC NA TRBJ2-1 TRBV3-1 few
CAAGVNTGELFF TGTGCCGCAGGGGTTAACACCGGGGAGCTGTTTTTT NA TRBJ2-2 TRBV18 NA
CSAPLGGGATDTQYF TGCAGTGCACCCCTAGGGGGGGGAGCGACAGATACGCAGTATTTT NA TRBJ2-3 TRBV20-1 NA